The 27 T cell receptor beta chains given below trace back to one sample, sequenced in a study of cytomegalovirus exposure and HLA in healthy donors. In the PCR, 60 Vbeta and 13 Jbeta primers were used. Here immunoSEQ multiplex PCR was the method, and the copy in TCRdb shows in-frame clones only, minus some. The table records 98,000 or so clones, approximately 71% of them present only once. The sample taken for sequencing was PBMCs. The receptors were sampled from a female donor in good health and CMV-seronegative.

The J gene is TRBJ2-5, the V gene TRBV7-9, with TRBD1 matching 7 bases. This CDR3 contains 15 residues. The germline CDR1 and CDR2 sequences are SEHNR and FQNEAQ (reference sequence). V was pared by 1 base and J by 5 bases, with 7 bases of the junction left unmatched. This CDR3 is CASSLVGQGVETQYF. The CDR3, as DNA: TGTGCCAGCAGCTTAGTGGGTCAGGGGGTGGAGACCCAGTACTTC.

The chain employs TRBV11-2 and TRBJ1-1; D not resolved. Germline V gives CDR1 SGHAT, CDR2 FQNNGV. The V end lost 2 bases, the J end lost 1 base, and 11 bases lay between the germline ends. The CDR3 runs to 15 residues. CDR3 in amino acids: CASSLLSRGNTEAFF. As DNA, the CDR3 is TGTGCCAGCAGCTTATTATCACGAGGGAACACTGAAGCTTTCTTT. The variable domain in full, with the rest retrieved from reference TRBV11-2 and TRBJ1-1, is EAGVAQSPRYKIIEKRQSVAFWCNPISGHATLYWYQQILGQGPKLLIQFQNNGVVDDSQLPKDRFSAERLKGVDSTLKIQPAKLEDSAVYLCASSLLSRGNTEAFFGQGTRLTVV.

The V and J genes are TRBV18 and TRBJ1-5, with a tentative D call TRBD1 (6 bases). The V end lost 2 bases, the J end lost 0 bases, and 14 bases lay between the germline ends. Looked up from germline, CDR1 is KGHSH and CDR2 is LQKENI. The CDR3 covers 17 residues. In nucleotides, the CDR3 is TGTGCCAGCTCACCATCACCGACAGGAGATAGCAATCAGCCCCAGCATTTT. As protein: CASSPSPTGDSNQPQHF.

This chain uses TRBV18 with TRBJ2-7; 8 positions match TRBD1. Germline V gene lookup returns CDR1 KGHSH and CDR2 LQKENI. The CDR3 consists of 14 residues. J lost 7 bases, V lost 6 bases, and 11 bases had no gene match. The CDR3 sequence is CASSLQTGVGEQYF. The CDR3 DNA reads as TGTGCCAGCTCCCTTCAGACAGGGGTCGGGGAGCAGTACTTC.

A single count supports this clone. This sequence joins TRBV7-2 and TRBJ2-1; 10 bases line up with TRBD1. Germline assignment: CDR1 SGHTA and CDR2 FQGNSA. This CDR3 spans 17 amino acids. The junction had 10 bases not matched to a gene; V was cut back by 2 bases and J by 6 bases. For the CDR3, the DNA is TGTGCCAGCAGCTTACGGCGGGGACAGGGGATATCCAATGAGCAGTTCTTC. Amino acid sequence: CASSLRRGQGISNEQFF.

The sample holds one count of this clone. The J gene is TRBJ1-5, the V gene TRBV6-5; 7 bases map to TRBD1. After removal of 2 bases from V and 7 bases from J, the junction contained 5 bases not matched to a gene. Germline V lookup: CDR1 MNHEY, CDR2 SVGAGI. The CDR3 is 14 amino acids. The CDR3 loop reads CASSYLGDSQPQHF. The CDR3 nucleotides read TGTGCCAGCAGTTACCTAGGGGACAGCCAGCCCCAGCATTTT.

The CDR3 spells CASCTFQGANYEQYF. The CDR3 DNA is TGTGCCAGCTGTACATTCCAGGGGGCCAACTACGAGCAGTACTTC. The V and J genes are TRBV28 and TRBJ2-7; 8 bases are a match to TRBD1. The CDR3 has 15 amino acids. The germline V gene has CDR1 MDHEN and CDR2 SYDVKM. The J segment lost 3 bases and the V segment lost 8 bases, leaving 12 bases of the junction unmatched. Full variable domain (remainder filled in from reference TRBV28 and TRBJ2-7): DVKVTQSSRYLVKRTGEKVFLECVQDMDHENMFWYRQDPGLGLRLIYFSYDVKMKEKGDIPEGYSVSREKKERFSLILESASTNQTSMYLCASCTFQGANYEQYFGPGTRLTVT.

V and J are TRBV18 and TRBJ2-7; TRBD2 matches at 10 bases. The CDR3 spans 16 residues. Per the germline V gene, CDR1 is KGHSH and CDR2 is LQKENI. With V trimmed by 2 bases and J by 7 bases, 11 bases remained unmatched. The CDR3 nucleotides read TGTGCCAGCTCACCAGTTACGGCTAGCGGGAGTGCTGAGCAGTACTTC. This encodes CASSPVTASGSAEQYF.

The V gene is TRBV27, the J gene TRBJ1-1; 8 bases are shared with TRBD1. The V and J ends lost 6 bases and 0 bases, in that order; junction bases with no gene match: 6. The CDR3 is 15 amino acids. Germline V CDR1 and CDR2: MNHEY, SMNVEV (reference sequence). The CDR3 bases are TGTGCCAGCAGGTCGGACAGGGCCTTGAACACTGAAGCTTTCTTT. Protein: CASRSDRALNTEAFF.

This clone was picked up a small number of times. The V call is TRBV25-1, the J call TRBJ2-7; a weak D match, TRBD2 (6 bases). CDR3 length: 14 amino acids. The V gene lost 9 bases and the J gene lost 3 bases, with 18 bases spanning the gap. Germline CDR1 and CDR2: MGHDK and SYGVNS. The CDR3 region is CASSLGSGIYEQYF. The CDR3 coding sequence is TGTGCCAGTAGTTTGGGTAGCGGAATCTACGAGCAGTACTTC.

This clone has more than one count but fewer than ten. The CDR3 region has the DNA TGTGCCAGCAGAACGACAGGGCGGGTCACTGAAGCTTTCTTT. It translates to CASRTTGRVTEAFF. The rearrangement uses TRBV2 and TRBJ1-1; 7 bases agree with TRBD1. The germline gives CDR1 SNHLY, CDR2 FYNNEI. The CDR3 spans 14 residues. V shed 6 bases, J shed 4 bases, and the junction held 8 bases outside the gene matches.

The CDR3 nucleotides read TGTGCCAGCAGTGAATCACTAGCGGCCACCTACGAGCAGTACTTC. It specifies CASSESLAATYEQYF. This chain connects TRBV25-1 to TRBJ2-7; TRBD2 matches at 8 bases. This CDR3 contains 15 residues. V trimming: 1 base; J trimming: 2 bases; junction bases outside the gene matches: 4. Germline V gives CDR1 MGHDK, CDR2 SYGVNS.

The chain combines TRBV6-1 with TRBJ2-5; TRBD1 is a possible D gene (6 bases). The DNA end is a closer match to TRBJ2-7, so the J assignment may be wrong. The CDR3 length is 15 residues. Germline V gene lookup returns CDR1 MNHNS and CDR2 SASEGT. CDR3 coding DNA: TGTGCCAGCATCTTCCGGGACACTCGCTCCTACGAGCAGTACTTC. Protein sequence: CASIFRDTRSYEQYF.

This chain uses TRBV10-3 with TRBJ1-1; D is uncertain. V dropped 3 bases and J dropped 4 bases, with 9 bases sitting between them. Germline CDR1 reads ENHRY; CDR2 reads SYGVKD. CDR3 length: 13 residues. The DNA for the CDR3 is TGTGCCATCAGTGACTGGAGAGGCACTGAAGCTTTCTTT. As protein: CAISDWRGTEAFF.

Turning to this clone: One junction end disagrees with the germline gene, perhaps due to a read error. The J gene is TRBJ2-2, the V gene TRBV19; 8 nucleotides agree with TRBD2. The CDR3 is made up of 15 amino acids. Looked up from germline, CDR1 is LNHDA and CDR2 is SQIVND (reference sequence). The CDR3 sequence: CASRMPLAGHRELFF. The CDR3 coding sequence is TGTGCCAGTCGTATGCCCCTAGCGGGTCACCGGGAGCTGTTTTTT.

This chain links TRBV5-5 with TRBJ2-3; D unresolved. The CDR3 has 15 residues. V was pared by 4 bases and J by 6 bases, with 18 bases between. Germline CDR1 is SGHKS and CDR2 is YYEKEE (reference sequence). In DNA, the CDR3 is TGTGCCAGCAGCCAAAGACCAGCCAGCGTCGATACGCAGTATTTT. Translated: CASSQRPASVDTQYF.

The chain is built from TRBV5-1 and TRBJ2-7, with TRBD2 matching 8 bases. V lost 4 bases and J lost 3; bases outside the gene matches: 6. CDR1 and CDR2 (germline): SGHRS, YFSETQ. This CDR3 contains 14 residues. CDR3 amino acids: CASSRGRGGYEQYF. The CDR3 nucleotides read TGCGCCAGCAGCCGAGGCCGGGGGGGCTACGAGCAGTACTTC.

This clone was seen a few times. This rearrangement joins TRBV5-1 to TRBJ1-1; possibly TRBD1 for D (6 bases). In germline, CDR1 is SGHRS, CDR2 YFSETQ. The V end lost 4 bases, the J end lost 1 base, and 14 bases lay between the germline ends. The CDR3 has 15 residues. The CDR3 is CASSLPGQTNTEAFF. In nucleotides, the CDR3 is TGCGCCAGCAGCCTACCTGGACAGACGAACACTGAAGCTTTCTTT.

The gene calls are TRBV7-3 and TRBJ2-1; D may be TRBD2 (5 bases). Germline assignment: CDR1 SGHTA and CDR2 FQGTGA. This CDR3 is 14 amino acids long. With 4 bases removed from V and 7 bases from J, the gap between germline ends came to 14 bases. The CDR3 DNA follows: TGTGCCAGCAGCTCTACTTCCTCGGGGAATGAGCAGTTCTTC. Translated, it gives CASSSTSSGNEQFF.

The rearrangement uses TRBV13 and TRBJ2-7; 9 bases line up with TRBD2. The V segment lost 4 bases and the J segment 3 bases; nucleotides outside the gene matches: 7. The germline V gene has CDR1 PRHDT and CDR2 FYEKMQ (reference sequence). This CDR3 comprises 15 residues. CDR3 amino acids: CASSSGLASHYEQYF. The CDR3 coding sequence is TGTGCCAGCAGCTCAGGACTAGCGTCTCACTACGAGCAGTACTTC.

The CDR3 protein is CASSPVGGYEQYF. CDR3 DNA sequence: TGCGCCAGCAGCCCGGTGGGAGGGTACGAGCAGTACTTC. The gene calls are TRBV5-1 and TRBJ2-7; TRBD2 matches at 7 bases. V was pared by 4 bases and J by 4 bases, with 5 bases of the junction left unmatched. The CDR3 covers 13 residues. CDR1 is SGHRS, CDR2 YFSETQ, per germline.

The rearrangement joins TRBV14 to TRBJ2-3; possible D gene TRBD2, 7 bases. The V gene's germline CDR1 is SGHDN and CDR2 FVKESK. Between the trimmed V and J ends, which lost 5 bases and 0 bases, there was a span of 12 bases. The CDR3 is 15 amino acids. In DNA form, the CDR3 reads TGTGCCAGCAGCTTTGGGGGGGGCAGCACAGATACGCAGTATTTT. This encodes CASSFGGGSTDTQYF.

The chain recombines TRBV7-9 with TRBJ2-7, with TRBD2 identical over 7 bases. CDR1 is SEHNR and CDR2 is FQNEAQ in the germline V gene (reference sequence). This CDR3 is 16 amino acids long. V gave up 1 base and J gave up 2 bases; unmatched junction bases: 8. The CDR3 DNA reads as TGTGCCAGCAGCTTAGGGACTAGAGAAGTACCCTACGAGCAGTACTTC. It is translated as CASSLGTREVPYEQYF. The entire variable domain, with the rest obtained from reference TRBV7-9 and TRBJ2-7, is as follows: DTGVSQNPRHKITKRGQNVTFRCDPISEHNRLYWYRQTLGQGPEFLTYFQNEAQLEKSRLLSDRFSAERPKGSFSTLEIQRTEQGDSAMYLCASSLGTREVPYEQYFGPGTRLTVT.

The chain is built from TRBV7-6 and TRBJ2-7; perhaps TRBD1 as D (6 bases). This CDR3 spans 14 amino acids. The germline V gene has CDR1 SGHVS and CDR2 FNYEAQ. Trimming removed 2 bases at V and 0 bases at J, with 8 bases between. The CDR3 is CASSLSGDSYEQYF. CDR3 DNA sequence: TGTGCCAGCAGCTTATCAGGGGACTCCTACGAGCAGTACTTC.

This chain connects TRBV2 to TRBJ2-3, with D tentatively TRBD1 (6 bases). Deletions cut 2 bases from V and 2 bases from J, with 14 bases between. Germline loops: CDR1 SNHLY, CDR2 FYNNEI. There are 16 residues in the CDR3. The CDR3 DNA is TGTGCCAGCAGTGAAAAGGGGGAAGGGGACACAGATACGCAGTATTTT. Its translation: CASSEKGEGDTDTQYF.

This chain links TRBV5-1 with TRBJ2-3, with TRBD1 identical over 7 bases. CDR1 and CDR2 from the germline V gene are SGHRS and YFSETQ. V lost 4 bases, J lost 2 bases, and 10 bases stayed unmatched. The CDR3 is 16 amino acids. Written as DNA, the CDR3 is TGCGCCAGCAGCATGAGGGACAGCAAGGCCACAGATACGCAGTATTTT. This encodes CASSMRDSKATDTQYF.

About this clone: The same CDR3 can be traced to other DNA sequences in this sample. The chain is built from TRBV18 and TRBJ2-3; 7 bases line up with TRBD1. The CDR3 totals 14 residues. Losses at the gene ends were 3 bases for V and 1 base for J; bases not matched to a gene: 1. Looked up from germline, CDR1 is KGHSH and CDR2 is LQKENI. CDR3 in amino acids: CASSPGQGTDTQYF. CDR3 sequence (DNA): TGTGCCAGCTCACCTGGACAGGGCACAGATACGCAGTATTTT.